This T cell receptor beta chain derives from a study of early T cells in non-severe SARS-CoV-2 infection. Study in general: Unpaired chains resulted from sequencing bulk RNA of unsorted whole blood.

Trimming took off 7 bases at V and 5 bases at J, with 20 bases between the two ends. The CDR3 has 15 residues. Per germline, CDR1 LGHDT and CDR2 YNNKEL (reference sequence). In the case of this clonotype: The antigen is not known.

As part of library construction, unique molecular identifiers were attached to individual cDNA molecules. TCRdb passed the 5' RACE reads through MiXCR, listing each CDR3 protein once. This sample has 85,000 to 100,000 distinct CDR3 sequences; approximately 9.9% occur once, and the top ten carry around 4.7%. Findings and limits, study-wide: Using VDJdb, the matching emphasized anti-spike CD8 responses while missing private and CD4 specificities.

The specimen comprised whole blood, sampled at baseline. The genes are TRBV3-1 and TRBJ1-1; D is possibly TRBD1 (6 bases). The TCR originated in an adult who was a healthcare worker with PCR-confirmed SARS-CoV-2 infection or an uninfected control (not recorded which). As DNA, the CDR3 is TGTGCCAGCACCGGAGTAGGGGGGAGGTTGACTGAAGCTTTCTTT. It codes for CASTGVGGRLTEAFF.